A single sample is the source of the 28 T cell receptor beta chains below, sequenced in a study of T cell responses to AZD1222 COVID-19 vaccine. Clones were read by immunoSEQ multiplex PCR, and TCRdb kept only the in-frame ones, dropping some. The sample yields 85,000 to 100,000 clones, approximately 82% seen once. The sample in question was peripheral blood, obtained on day 0 of AZD1222 vaccination. The source of these receptors is an adult in good health.

The chain joins TRBV5-1 to TRBJ1-1; D call uncertain. Trimming cost V 4 bases and J 1 base, with 11 bases left between them. Germline assignment: CDR1 SGHRS and CDR2 YFSETQ. CDR3 length: 14 residues. The CDR3 coding sequence is TGCGCCAGCAGCGGGATGACCGCGAACACTGAAGCTTTCTTT. It is translated as CASSGMTANTEAFF.

The chain carries TRBV7-9 and TRBJ1-2; possible D gene TRBD1, 5 bases. V gave up 3 bases and J gave up 6 bases, with 14 bases separating them. This CDR3 has 14 amino acids. Germline CDR1 reads SEHNR; CDR2 reads FQNEAQ (reference sequence). CDR3 protein: CASSFNWGADGYTF. CDR3 nucleotides: TGTGCCAGCAGCTTCAACTGGGGCGCGGATGGCTACACCTTC.

CDR3 sequence (DNA): TGTGCCAGCAGCTCACCCGAACTAGCGGGAGAGAAAGATACGCAGTATTTT. It yields the protein CASSSPELAGEKDTQYF. This chain joins TRBV7-6 and TRBJ2-3; the match to TRBD2 covers 11 bases. This CDR3 spans 17 amino acids. CDR1 is SGHVS, CDR2 FNYEAQ, per germline. V gave up 4 bases and J gave up 5 bases; unmatched junction bases: 11.

This chain links TRBV7-8 with TRBJ2-1; D gene unclear. CDR3 length: 14 amino acids. Trimming stripped 3 bases from V and 0 bases from J, with 6 bases between. Looked up from germline, CDR1 is SGHVS and CDR2 is FQNEAQ. The CDR3 nucleotides are TGTGCCAGCAGCTTGCGGACCTCCTACAATGAGCAGTTCTTC. Amino acids: CASSLRTSYNEQFF.

The chain has TRBV6-6 and TRBJ1-6, with TRBD1 matching over 10 bases. The length of the CDR3 is 14 residues. The V and J ends lost 4 bases and 8 bases, in that order; junction bases with no gene match: 2. Looked up from germline, CDR1 is MNHNY and CDR2 is SVGAGI (reference sequence). The CDR3 is CASSWDRGDSPLHF. CDR3 nucleotides: TGTGCCAGCAGTTGGGACAGGGGTGATTCACCCCTCCACTTT.

The V gene is TRBV5-1, the J gene TRBJ2-7; tentative D call: TRBD2 (5 bases). Trimming stripped 6 bases from V and 0 bases from J, with 13 bases between. The CDR3 sequence is 14 residues long. Germline CDR1 is SGHRS and CDR2 is YFSETQ. CDR3 loop: CASTPDFSSYEQYF. CDR3 DNA: TGCGCCAGCACCCCGGACTTTAGCTCCTACGAGCAGTACTTC.

The rearrangement links TRBV2 to TRBJ1-4, with TRBD1 matching over 9 bases. Germline loops: CDR1 SNHLY, CDR2 FYNNEI. CDR3 size: 14 residues. With 8 bases clipped from V and 8 bases from J, the junction kept 9 bases outside the gene matches. As DNA, the CDR3 is TGTGCCAGCCTCCTCGGGACAGGGCAGGAAAAACTGTTTTTT. Protein: CASLLGTGQEKLFF. The full variable domain, rest sourced from reference TRBV2 and TRBJ1-4, is EPEVTQTPSHQVTQMGQEVILRCVPISNHLYFYWYRQILGQKVEFLVSFYNNEISEKSEIFDDQFSVERPDGSNFTLKIRSTKLEDSAMYFCASLLGTGQEKLFFGSGTQLSVL.

This chain connects TRBV5-1 to TRBJ2-1; D gene unclear. The CDR3 length is 16 residues. CDR1 and CDR2 from the germline V gene are SGHRS and YFSETQ. V lost 2 bases and J lost 1, with 13 bases in between. Written as DNA, the CDR3 is TGCGCCAGCAGCTTTGACACGTCCCCTTCCTACAATGAGCAGTTCTTC. Its protein product is CASSFDTSPSYNEQFF.

J is TRBJ2-2 and V is TRBV5-4; 11 bases align to TRBD2. Trimming removed 4 bases from V and 5 bases from J; junction bases left unmatched: 4. The germline gives CDR1 SGHNT, CDR2 YYREEE (reference sequence). This CDR3 has 15 residues. DNA of the CDR3: TGTGCCAGCAGCACTTTAGCGGGAGGGACCGGGGAGCTGTTTTTT. Protein sequence: CASSTLAGGTGELFF.

The gene calls are TRBV15 and TRBJ2-3, with TRBD2 matching 7 bases. V trimming: 6 bases; J trimming: 5 bases; junction bases outside the gene matches: 11. The CDR3 runs to 15 residues. Germline values: CDR1 LNHNV, CDR2 YYDKDF (reference sequence). This CDR3 reads CATRDPRLAEDTQYF. In nucleotides, the CDR3 is TGTGCCACCAGAGACCCTCGACTAGCTGAAGATACGCAGTATTTT. Complete variable domain (other parts from reference TRBV15 and TRBJ2-3): DAMVIQNPRYQVTQFGKPVTLSCSQTLNHNVMYWYQQKSSQAPKLLFHYYDKDFNNEADTPDNFQSRRPNTSFCFLDIRSPGLGDTAMYLCATRDPRLAEDTQYFGPGTRLTVL.

This clone was counted at least ten times. The chain carries TRBV9 and TRBJ2-1, with D maybe TRBD2 (5 bases). The length of the CDR3 is 16 residues. With 0 bases removed from V and 4 bases from J, the gap between germline ends came to 14 bases. Germline CDR1 and CDR2: SGDLS and YYNGEE. As DNA, the CDR3 is TGTGCCAGCAGCGTAGGGTATCGTGGGAGTTACAATGAGCAGTTCTTC. This encodes CASSVGYRGSYNEQFF.

This clone has just a few counts. V and J are TRBV7-9 and TRBJ2-5; possibly TRBD1 or TRBD2 for D (5 bases each). With 5 bases removed from V and 3 bases from J, the gap between germline ends came to 13 bases. The length of the CDR3 is 14 residues. Germline CDR1 and CDR2: SEHNR and FQNEAQ (reference sequence). This CDR3 is CASSKSGTEETQYF. DNA of the CDR3: TGTGCCAGCAGCAAATCCGGGACCGAAGAGACCCAGTACTTC.

V usage is TRBV5-8 and J usage is TRBJ2-1; D ambiguous. In germline, CDR1 is SGHTS, CDR2 YDEGEE. Trimming took 1 base from V and 11 from J, leaving 13 bases between them. The CDR3 spans 13 residues. The CDR3 region has the DNA TGTGCCAGCAGCTTGAGGCGGACGAGAAAGCAGTTCTTC. The encoded protein is CASSLRRTRKQFF.

V usage is TRBV12-3 or TRBV12-4 and J usage is TRBJ2-3; 7 nucleotides line up with TRBD1. Trimming cost V 1 base and J 9 bases; bases outside gene matches: 1. The CDR3 extends over 12 amino acids. The CDR3 DNA is TGTGCCAGCAGTTTAGGACAGGGCACGCAGTATTTT. Residues: CASSLGQGTQYF.

The chain carries TRBV5-5 and TRBJ2-6, with 9 bases fitting TRBD1. This CDR3 is 17 amino acids long. The germline CDR1 and CDR2 sequences are SGHKS and YYEKEE (reference sequence). Losses at the gene ends were 3 bases for V and 2 bases for J; bases not matched to a gene: 6. The CDR3 region has the DNA TGTGCCAGCAGCTCGACAGGGGGAGTGCCTGGGGCCAACGTCCTGACTTTC. Its protein product is CASSSTGGVPGANVLTF. The full variable domain, rest sourced from reference TRBV5-5 and TRBJ2-6, is DAGVTQSPTHLIKTRGQQVTLRCSPISGHKSVSWYQQVLGQGPQFIFQYYEKEERGRGNFPDRFSARQFPNYSSELNVNALLLGDSALYLCASSSTGGVPGANVLTFGAGSRLTVL.

The chain couples TRBV27 to TRBJ2-1, with 12 nucleotides matching TRBD2. CDR3 length: 16 amino acids. The germline V gene has CDR1 MNHEY and CDR2 SMNVEV (reference sequence). The V and J ends lost 5 bases and 8 bases, in that order; junction bases with no gene match: 10. The CDR3 DNA follows: TGTGCCAGCAGTAACCTTGGACTAGCGGGATCGGATGAGCAGTTCTTC. This encodes CASSNLGLAGSDEQFF.

The chain carries TRBV2 and TRBJ1-2; D not certain. This CDR3 is 13 amino acids long. Germline V gene data show CDR1 as SNHLY and CDR2 as FYNNEI. V was shortened by 1 base and J by 8 bases, with 11 bases between the two germline ends. CDR3 nucleotide sequence: TGTGCCAGCAGTGAAGTTTTACAGAGAGGCTACACCTTC. Encoded protein: CASSEVLQRGYTF. The full variable domain, in which reference TRBV2 and TRBJ1-2 provide the parts outside the CDR3, is EPEVTQTPSHQVTQMGQEVILRCVPISNHLYFYWYRQILGQKVEFLVSFYNNEISEKSEIFDDQFSVERPDGSNFTLKIRSTKLEDSAMYFCASSEVLQRGYTFGSGTRLTVV.

V usage is TRBV19 and J usage is TRBJ2-5; the match to TRBD2 covers 10 bases. Losses at the gene ends were 5 bases for V and 5 bases for J; bases not matched to a gene: 11. Germline V gene lookup returns CDR1 LNHDA and CDR2 SQIVND (reference sequence). This CDR3 region has 16 residues. CDR3: CASSPRIAGGGETQYF. The CDR3 coding sequence is TGTGCCAGTAGTCCCAGGATAGCGGGAGGCGGGGAGACCCAGTACTTC.

The rearrangement links TRBV10-1 to TRBJ2-7, with 12 bases that match TRBD2. The length of the CDR3 is 15 residues. V was clipped by 3 bases and J by 7 bases; unmatched bases: 7. Germline V lookup: CDR1 WNHNN, CDR2 SYGVQD (reference sequence). This CDR3 reads CASSDETSGRVEQYF. In DNA, the CDR3 is TGCGCCAGCAGTGATGAGACTAGCGGGAGAGTGGAGCAGTACTTC.

The J gene is TRBJ2-7, the V gene TRBV5-1; 7 nucleotides align to TRBD1. Germline CDR1 reads SGHRS; CDR2 reads YFSETQ. The CDR3 has 15 amino acids. Trimming at V came to 3 bases and at J to 3 bases, leaving 9 bases not matched to a gene. CDR3 amino acids: CASSSPRTGDYEQYF. The CDR3 DNA follows: TGCGCCAGCAGCTCGCCCCGGACAGGAGACTACGAGCAGTACTTC. Full variable domain (outside the CDR3, taken from reference TRBV5-1 and TRBJ2-7): KAGVTQTPRYLIKTRGQQVTLSCSPISGHRSVSWYQQTPGQGLQFLFEYFSETQRNKGNFPGRFSGRQFSNSRSEMNVSTLELGDSALYLCASSSPRTGDYEQYFGPGTRLTVT.

The chain is built from TRBV10-3 and TRBJ2-1, with D perhaps matching TRBD2 (6 bases). Trimming took 11 bases from V and 3 from J, leaving 23 bases between them. The CDR3 runs to 16 residues. Looked up from germline, CDR1 is ENHRY and CDR2 is SYGVKD. The CDR3 here is CASSKGDRDFYNEQFF. The CDR3 nucleotides are TGTGCCTCTTCGAAAGGGGACCGGGACTTCTACAATGAGCAGTTCTTC.

The chain has TRBV5-5 and TRBJ1-4; D is unresolved. The V end was cut by 2 bases, the J end by 0 bases, with 11 bases between. The CDR3 has 16 residues. In germline, CDR1 is SGHKS, CDR2 YYEKEE (reference sequence). The CDR3 loop reads CASSFDPGATNEKLFF. In DNA form, the CDR3 reads TGTGCCAGCAGCTTCGATCCGGGAGCAACTAATGAAAAACTGTTTTTT.

The chain links TRBV7-6 to TRBJ1-6; D is ambiguous. Trimming took off 4 bases at V and 9 bases at J, with 10 bases between the two ends. CDR1 is SGHVS and CDR2 is FNYEAQ in the germline V gene. The CDR3 consists of 13 residues. The CDR3: CASSSRISSPLHF. The CDR3 DNA is TGTGCCAGCAGCTCTCGGATTAGTTCACCCCTCCACTTT.

The rearrangement joins TRBV6-5 to TRBJ2-1; D might be TRBD2 (5 bases). CDR3 size: 14 residues. Germline V gene data show CDR1 as MNHEY and CDR2 as SVGAGI. Trimming shortened V by 10 bases and J by 5 bases, and 18 bases separated the two germline ends. CDR3 loop: CATVRESTHNEQFF. Here the CDR3 DNA reads TGTGCCACCGTAAGGGAGAGCACTCACAATGAGCAGTTCTTC.

The chain uses TRBV6-2 or TRBV6-3 and TRBJ1-5; no clear D gene. V was pared by 6 bases and J by 0 bases, with 9 bases between. CDR1 MNHEY and CDR2 SVGEGT come from the germline V gene. The CDR3 runs 14 residues. CDR3 coding DNA: TGTGCCAGCAGCCTAATGTTTAGCAATCAGCCCCAGCATTTT. This translates into CASSLMFSNQPQHF.

This sequence joins TRBV6-1 and TRBJ1-1; tentative D call: TRBD1 (6 bases). V lost 2 bases to trimming and J lost 4 bases, with 17 bases between them. The CDR3 runs 16 residues. Germline loops: CDR1 MNHNS, CDR2 SASEGT. In nucleotides, the CDR3 is TGTGCCAGCAGTGAATGGCCCGGGGGCGCGGGCACTGAAGCTTTCTTT. This translates into CASSEWPGGAGTEAFF.

The chain uses TRBV19 and TRBJ2-1; D tentatively reads TRBD1 or TRBD2 (5 bases each). V lost 6 bases and J lost 5, with 14 bases in between. Germline CDR1 LNHDA, CDR2 SQIVND (reference sequence). CDR3 size: 14 residues. CDR3 protein: CASRQGTVHNEQFF. The CDR3, as DNA: TGTGCCAGTAGGCAAGGGACGGTTCACAATGAGCAGTTCTTC.

This chain uses TRBV28 with TRBJ1-6, with D unresolved. The germline CDR1 and CDR2 sequences are MDHEN and SYDVKM. V gave up 2 bases and J gave up 7 bases, with 15 bases separating them. The CDR3 covers 16 residues. The CDR3 loop is CASSLIRGSQNSPLHF. CDR3 nucleotides: TGTGCCAGCAGTTTAATCCGGGGTTCGCAAAATTCACCCCTCCACTTT.